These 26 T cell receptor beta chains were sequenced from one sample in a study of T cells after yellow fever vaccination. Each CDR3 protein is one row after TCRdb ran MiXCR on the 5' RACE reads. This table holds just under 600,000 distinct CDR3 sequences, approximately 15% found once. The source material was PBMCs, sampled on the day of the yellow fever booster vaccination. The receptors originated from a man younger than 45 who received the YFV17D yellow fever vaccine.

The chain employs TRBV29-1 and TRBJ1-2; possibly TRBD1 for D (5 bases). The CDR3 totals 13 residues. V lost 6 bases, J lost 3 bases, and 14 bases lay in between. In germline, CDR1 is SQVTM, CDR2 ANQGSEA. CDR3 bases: TGCAGCGTGGGAGCAGGGCTAGACTATGGCTACACCTTC. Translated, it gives CSVGAGLDYGYTF.

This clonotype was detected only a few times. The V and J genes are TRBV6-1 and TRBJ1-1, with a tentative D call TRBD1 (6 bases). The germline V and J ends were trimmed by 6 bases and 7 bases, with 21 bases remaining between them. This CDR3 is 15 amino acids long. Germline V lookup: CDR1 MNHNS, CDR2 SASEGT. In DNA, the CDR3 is TGTGCCAGCAGACAACCTCTAGCCCAGGGGCATGAAGCTTTCTTT. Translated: CASRQPLAQGHEAFF.

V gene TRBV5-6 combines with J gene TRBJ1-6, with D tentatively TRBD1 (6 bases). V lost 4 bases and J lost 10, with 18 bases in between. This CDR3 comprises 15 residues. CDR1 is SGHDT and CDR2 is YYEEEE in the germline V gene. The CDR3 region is CASSQTGTGWSPLHF. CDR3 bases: TGTGCCAGCAGCCAAACAGGGACTGGTTGGTCACCCCTCCACTTT.

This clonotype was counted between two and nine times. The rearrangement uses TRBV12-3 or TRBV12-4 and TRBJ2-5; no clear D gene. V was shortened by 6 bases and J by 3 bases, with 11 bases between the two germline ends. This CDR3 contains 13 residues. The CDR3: CASSHRLEETQYF. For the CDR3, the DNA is TGTGCCAGCAGCCATAGGTTGGAAGAGACCCAGTACTTC.

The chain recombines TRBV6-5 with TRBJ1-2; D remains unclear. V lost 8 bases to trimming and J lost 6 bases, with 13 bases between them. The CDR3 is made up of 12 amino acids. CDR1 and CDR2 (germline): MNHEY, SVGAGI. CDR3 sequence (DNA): TGTGCCAGCGGGCCCTCTAGTGATGGCTACACCTTC. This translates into CASGPSSDGYTF.

CDR3 loop: CASSRLSSGGLHTDTQYF. The DNA of the CDR3 is TGTGCCAGCAGCCGACTTTCTAGCGGGGGCCTCCACACAGATACGCAGTATTTT. V and J are TRBV11-2 and TRBJ2-3; 10 nucleotides match TRBD2. V shed 5 bases, J shed 2 bases, and the junction held 13 bases outside the gene matches. The CDR3 runs 18 residues. CDR1 is SGHAT and CDR2 is FQNNGV in the germline V gene.

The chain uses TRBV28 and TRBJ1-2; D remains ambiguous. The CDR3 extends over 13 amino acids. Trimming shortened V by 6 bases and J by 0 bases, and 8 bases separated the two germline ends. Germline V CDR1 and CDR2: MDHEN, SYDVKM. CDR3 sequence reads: CASRSAANYGYTF. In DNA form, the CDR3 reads TGTGCCAGCAGATCTGCGGCTAACTATGGCTACACCTTC.

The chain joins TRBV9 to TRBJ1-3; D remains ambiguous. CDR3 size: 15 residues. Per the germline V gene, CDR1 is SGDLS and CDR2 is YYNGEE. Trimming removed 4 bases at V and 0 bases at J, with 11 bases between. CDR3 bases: TGTGCCAGCAGCCCGAGTGGAGTCTCTGGAAACACCATATATTTT. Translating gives CASSPSGVSGNTIYF. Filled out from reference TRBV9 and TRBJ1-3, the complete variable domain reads DSGVTQTPKHLITATGQRVTLRCSPRSGDLSVYWYQQSLDQGLQFLIQYYNGEERAKGNILERFSAQQFPDLHSELNLSSLELGDSALYFCASSPSGVSGNTIYFGEGSWLTVV.

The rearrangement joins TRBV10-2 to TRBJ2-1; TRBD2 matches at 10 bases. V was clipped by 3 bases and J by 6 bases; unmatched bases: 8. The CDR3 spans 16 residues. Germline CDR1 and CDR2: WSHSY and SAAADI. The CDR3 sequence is CASSDPGLAESNEQFF. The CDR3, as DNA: TGCGCCAGCAGTGACCCAGGACTAGCGGAATCCAATGAGCAGTTCTTC.

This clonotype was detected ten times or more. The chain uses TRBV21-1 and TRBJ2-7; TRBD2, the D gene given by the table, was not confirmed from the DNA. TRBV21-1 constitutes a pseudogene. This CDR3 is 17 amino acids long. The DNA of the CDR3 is TGTGCCAGCACCTCGGGAGCCCTAGCGGTGAGCTCCTACGAGCAGTACTTC. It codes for CASTSGALAVSSYEQYF.

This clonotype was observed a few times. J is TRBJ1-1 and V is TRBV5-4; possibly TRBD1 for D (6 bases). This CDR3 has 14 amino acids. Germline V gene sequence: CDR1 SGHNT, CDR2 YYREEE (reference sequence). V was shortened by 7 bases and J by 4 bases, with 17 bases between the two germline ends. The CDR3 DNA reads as TGTGCCAGCTCTATCCTGGGGGGGGCCACTGAAGCTTTCTTT. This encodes CASSILGGATEAFF.

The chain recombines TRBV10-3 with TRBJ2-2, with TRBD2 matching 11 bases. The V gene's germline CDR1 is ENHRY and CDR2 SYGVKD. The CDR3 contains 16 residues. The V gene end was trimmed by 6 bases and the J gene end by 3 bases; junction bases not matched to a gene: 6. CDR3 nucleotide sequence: TGTGCCATCAGGGCCCTACTAGCGGGAGACACCGGGGAGCTGTTTTTT. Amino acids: CAIRALLAGDTGELFF.

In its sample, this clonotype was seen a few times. As DNA, the CDR3 is TGTGCCACCAGCAGAGAGCCGCCCCGGAAAAGGACTAGCGGTCTGAGCTCCTACGAGCAGTACTTC. This codes for CATSREPPRKRTSGLSSYEQYF. This chain joins TRBV15 and TRBJ2-7, with 10 bases identical to TRBD2. The CDR3 spans 22 residues. V lost 0 bases to trimming and J lost 0 bases; unmatched junction nucleotides: 20. Germline V CDR1 and CDR2: LNHNV, YYDKDF (reference sequence).

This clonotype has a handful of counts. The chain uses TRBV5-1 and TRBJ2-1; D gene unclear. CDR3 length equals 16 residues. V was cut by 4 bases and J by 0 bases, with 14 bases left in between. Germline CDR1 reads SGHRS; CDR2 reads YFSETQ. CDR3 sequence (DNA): TGCGCCAGCAGCCCCCATGATTCGAGCTCCTACAATGAGCAGTTCTTC. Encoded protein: CASSPHDSSSYNEQFF.

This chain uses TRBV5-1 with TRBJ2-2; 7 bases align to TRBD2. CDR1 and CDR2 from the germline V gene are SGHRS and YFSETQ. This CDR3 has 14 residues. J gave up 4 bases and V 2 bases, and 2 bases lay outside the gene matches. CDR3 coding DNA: TGCGCCAGCAGCTTCGGGGGGTCCACCGGGGAGCTGTTTTTT. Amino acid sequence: CASSFGGSTGELFF.

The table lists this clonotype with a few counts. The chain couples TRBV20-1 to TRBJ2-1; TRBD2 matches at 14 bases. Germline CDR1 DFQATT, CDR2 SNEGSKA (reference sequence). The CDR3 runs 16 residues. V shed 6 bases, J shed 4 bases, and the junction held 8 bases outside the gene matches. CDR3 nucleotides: TGCAGTGCAGACGGGACTAGCGGGAGAAATTACAATGAGCAGTTCTTC. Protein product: CSADGTSGRNYNEQFF.

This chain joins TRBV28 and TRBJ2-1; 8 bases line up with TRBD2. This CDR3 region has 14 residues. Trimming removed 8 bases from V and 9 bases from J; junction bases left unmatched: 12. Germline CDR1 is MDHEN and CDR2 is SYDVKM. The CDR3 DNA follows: TGTGCCAGCCACTCGTCGGGAGGGCCTTCTGAGCAGTTCTTC. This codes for CASHSSGGPSEQFF.

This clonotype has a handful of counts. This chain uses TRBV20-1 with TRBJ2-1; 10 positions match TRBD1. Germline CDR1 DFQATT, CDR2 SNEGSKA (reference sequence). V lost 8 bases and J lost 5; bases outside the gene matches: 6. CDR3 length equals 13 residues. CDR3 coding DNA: TGCAGTATTCGACAGGGGGCCCACAATGAGCAGTTCTTC. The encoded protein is CSIRQGAHNEQFF.

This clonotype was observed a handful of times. The CDR3 DNA sequence: TGTGCCACCAGAGACCCGGGACTAGCGGACAATGAGCAGTTCTTC. Amino acid sequence: CATRDPGLADNEQFF. The chain carries TRBV15 and TRBJ2-1; 11 bases fit TRBD2. There are 15 residues in the CDR3. V gave up 6 bases and J gave up 5 bases; unmatched junction bases: 6. Germline V gene sequence: CDR1 LNHNV, CDR2 YYDKDF (reference sequence).

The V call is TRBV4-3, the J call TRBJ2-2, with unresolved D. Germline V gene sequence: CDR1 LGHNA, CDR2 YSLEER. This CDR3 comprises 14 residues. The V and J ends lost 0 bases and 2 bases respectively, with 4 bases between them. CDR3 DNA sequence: TGCGCCAGCAGCCAAGACTTTAACACCGGGGAGCTGTTTTTT. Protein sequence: CASSQDFNTGELFF.

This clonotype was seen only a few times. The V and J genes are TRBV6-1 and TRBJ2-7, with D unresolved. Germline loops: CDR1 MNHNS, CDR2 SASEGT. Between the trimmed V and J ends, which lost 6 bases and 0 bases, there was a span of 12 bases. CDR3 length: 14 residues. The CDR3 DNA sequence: TGTGCCAGCAGCCCCGACGCCCGCTCCTACGAGCAGTACTTC. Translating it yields CASSPDARSYEQYF.

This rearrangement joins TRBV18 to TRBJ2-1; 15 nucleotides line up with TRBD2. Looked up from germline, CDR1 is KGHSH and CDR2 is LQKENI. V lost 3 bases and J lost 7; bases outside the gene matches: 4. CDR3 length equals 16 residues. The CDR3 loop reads CASSPKGTSGRNEQFF. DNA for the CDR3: TGTGCCAGCTCACCTAAGGGGACTAGCGGGAGGAATGAGCAGTTCTTC.

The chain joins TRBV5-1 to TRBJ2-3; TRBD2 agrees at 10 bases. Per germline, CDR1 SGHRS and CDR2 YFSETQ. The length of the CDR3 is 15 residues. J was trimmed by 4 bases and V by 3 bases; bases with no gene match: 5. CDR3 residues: CASSSSGSGPDTQYF. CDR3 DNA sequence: TGCGCCAGCAGCTCTAGCGGGAGTGGGCCAGATACGCAGTATTTT. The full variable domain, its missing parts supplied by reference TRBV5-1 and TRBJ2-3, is KAGVTQTPRYLIKTRGQQVTLSCSPISGHRSVSWYQQTPGQGLQFLFEYFSETQRNKGNFPGRFSGRQFSNSRSEMNVSTLELGDSALYLCASSSSGSGPDTQYFGPGTRLTVL.

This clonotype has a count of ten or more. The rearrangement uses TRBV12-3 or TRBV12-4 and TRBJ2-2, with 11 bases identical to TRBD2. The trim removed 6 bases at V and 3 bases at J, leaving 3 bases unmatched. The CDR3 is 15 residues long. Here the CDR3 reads CASRLGLADTGELFF. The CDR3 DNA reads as TGTGCCAGCAGGCTGGGACTAGCGGACACCGGGGAGCTGTTTTTT.

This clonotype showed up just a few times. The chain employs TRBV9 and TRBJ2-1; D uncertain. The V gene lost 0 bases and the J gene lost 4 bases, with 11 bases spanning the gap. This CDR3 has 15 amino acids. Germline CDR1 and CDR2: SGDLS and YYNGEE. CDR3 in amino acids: CASSVVDRPYNEQFF. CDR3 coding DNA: TGTGCCAGCAGCGTAGTCGATCGCCCTTACAATGAGCAGTTCTTC.

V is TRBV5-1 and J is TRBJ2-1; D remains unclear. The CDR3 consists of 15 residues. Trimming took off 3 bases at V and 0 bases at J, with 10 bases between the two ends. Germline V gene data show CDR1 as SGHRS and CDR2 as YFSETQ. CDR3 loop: CASSSRLSSYNEQFF. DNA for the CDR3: TGCGCCAGCAGCTCAAGACTGAGCTCCTACAATGAGCAGTTCTTC.